This TCR beta chain was profiled in a study of T cell changes during pregnancy in multiple sclerosis. The assay was immunoSEQ multiplex PCR, and TCRdb's table has in-frame clones only and misses some. Of approximately 100,000 clones listed, approximately 91% are singletons. Sequenced material: peripheral blood, taken after pregnancy. This receptor was obtained from a female donor with multiple sclerosis, enrolled in a pregnancy study.

CDR3 sequence reads: CASSLGQGAGQPQHF. CDR3 in DNA: TGTGCCAGCAGCTTAGGGCAGGGGGCCGGGCAGCCCCAGCATTTT. V gene TRBV13 combines with J gene TRBJ1-5; 8 bases fit TRBD1. Germline CDR1 is PRHDT and CDR2 is FYEKMQ (reference sequence). V shed 0 bases and J 7 bases; nucleotides not matched to a gene: 5. The CDR3 consists of 15 residues. The entire variable domain, with the rest obtained from reference TRBV13 and TRBJ1-5, is as follows: AAGVIQSPRHLIKEKRETATLKCYPIPRHDTVYWYQQGPGQDPQFLISFYEKMQSDKGSIPDRFSAQQFSDYHSELNMSSLELGDSALYFCASSLGQGAGQPQHFGDGTRLSIL.